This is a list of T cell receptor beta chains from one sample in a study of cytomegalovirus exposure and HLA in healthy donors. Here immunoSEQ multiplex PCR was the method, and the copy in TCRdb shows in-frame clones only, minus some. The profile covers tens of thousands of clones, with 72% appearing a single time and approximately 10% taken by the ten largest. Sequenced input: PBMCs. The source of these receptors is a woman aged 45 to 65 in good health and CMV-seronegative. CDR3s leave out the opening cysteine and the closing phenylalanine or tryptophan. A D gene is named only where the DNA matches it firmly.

CDR3 protein: ASSSSNEQF
D gene: NA
CDR3 length: 9
V gene: TRBV11-2
J gene: TRBJ2-1

CDR3 protein: ASSYQETQY
D gene: NA
CDR3 length: 9
V gene: TRBV2
J gene: TRBJ2-5

CDR3 protein: ASSSFLSDTGELF
D gene: NA
CDR3 length: 13
V gene: TRBV5-6
J gene: TRBJ2-2

CDR3 protein: ASSPRQGLTDTQY
D gene: TRBD1
CDR3 length: 13
V gene: TRBV7-9
J gene: TRBJ2-3

CDR3 protein: ASSFDRVGFTDTQY
D gene: TRBD1
CDR3 length: 14
V gene: TRBV2
J gene: TRBJ2-3

CDR3 protein: ASTVTSLVGYEQY
D gene: TRBD2
CDR3 length: 13
V gene: TRBV28
J gene: TRBJ2-7

CDR3 protein: ASSYGQGRGGSSSYNEQF
D gene: TRBD1
CDR3 length: 18
V gene: TRBV5-1
J gene: TRBJ2-1

CDR3 protein: ASSSRDTAGFNEQF
D gene: NA
CDR3 length: 14
V gene: TRBV7-6
J gene: TRBJ2-1

CDR3 protein: ASSLRNADTQY
D gene: NA
CDR3 length: 11
V gene: TRBV7-3
J gene: TRBJ2-3

CDR3 protein: ASTQGYEQY
D gene: TRBD1
CDR3 length: 9
V gene: TRBV27
J gene: TRBJ2-7

CDR3 protein: ASSQQGPPNTEAF
D gene: TRBD1
CDR3 length: 13
V gene: TRBV6-5
J gene: TRBJ1-1

CDR3 protein: AISESTSGQETQY
D gene: TRBD2
CDR3 length: 13
V gene: TRBV10-3
J gene: TRBJ2-5

CDR3 protein: ASSSGRQPYEQY
D gene: NA
CDR3 length: 12
V gene: TRBV5-4
J gene: TRBJ2-7

CDR3 protein: ASSAGQGDQPQH
D gene: TRBD1
CDR3 length: 12
V gene: TRBV2
J gene: TRBJ1-5

CDR3 protein: ASTPGGGSLNTEAF
D gene: TRBD1
CDR3 length: 14
V gene: TRBV5-1
J gene: TRBJ1-1

CDR3 protein: ASSFFAGPGNEQF
D gene: NA
CDR3 length: 13
V gene: TRBV7-8
J gene: TRBJ2-1

CDR3 protein: ASSEGQTQTNEKLF
D gene: TRBD1
CDR3 length: 14
V gene: TRBV5-1
J gene: TRBJ1-4

CDR3 protein: ASSLAQYATNEKLF
D gene: NA
CDR3 length: 14
V gene: TRBV11-2
J gene: TRBJ1-4

CDR3 protein: ASSPTGLTNQPQH
D gene: NA
CDR3 length: 13
V gene: TRBV28
J gene: TRBJ1-5

CDR3 protein: ASSLEEAQPQH
D gene: NA
CDR3 length: 11
V gene: TRBV11-1
J gene: TRBJ1-5

CDR3 protein: SVGWLAGADTQY
D gene: TRBD2
CDR3 length: 12
V gene: TRBV29-1
J gene: TRBJ2-3

CDR3 protein: ASSLPGGETQY
D gene: TRBD2
CDR3 length: 11
V gene: TRBV7-2
J gene: TRBJ2-5

CDR3 protein: ASRPGTEAGELF
D gene: TRBD1
CDR3 length: 12
V gene: TRBV7-3
J gene: TRBJ2-2

CDR3 protein: ASSFESGGGANVLT
D gene: TRBD2
CDR3 length: 14
V gene: TRBV5-1
J gene: TRBJ2-6

CDR3 protein: ASSLGQGKNYEQY
D gene: TRBD1
CDR3 length: 13
V gene: TRBV7-8
J gene: TRBJ2-7

CDR3 protein: ASSGGYGYT
D gene: NA
CDR3 length: 9
V gene: TRBV25-1
J gene: TRBJ1-2

CDR3 protein: ASGPGQGETQY
D gene: NA
CDR3 length: 11
V gene: TRBV28
J gene: TRBJ2-5

CDR3 protein: ASIGGNQPQH
D gene: NA
CDR3 length: 10
V gene: TRBV28
J gene: TRBJ1-5

CDR3 protein: ASSLPGDGNYEQY
D gene: NA
CDR3 length: 13
V gene: TRBV28
J gene: TRBJ2-7

CDR3 protein: ASSLRNEQF
D gene: NA
CDR3 length: 9
V gene: TRBV7-2
J gene: TRBJ2-1

CDR3 protein: ASSAQGLYGYT
D gene: NA
CDR3 length: 11
V gene: TRBV5-6
J gene: TRBJ1-2

CDR3 protein: ASRGTGGGEQY
D gene: TRBD1
CDR3 length: 11
V gene: TRBV7-9
J gene: TRBJ2-7

CDR3 protein: ASSKQENQPQH
D gene: NA
CDR3 length: 11
V gene: TRBV7-9
J gene: TRBJ1-5

CDR3 protein: ASSLSGSEQY
D gene: NA
CDR3 length: 10
V gene: TRBV7-9
J gene: TRBJ2-7

CDR3 protein: ASSADSGSYNEQF
D gene: NA
CDR3 length: 13
V gene: TRBV5-4
J gene: TRBJ2-1

CDR3 protein: ASGGSLSAQY
D gene: NA
CDR3 length: 10
V gene: TRBV6-6
J gene: TRBJ2-3

CDR3 protein: ASSSGLAVQETQY
D gene: TRBD2
CDR3 length: 13
V gene: TRBV5-1
J gene: TRBJ2-5

CDR3 protein: ASSWGPGTEAF
D gene: NA
CDR3 length: 11
V gene: TRBV5-4
J gene: TRBJ1-1

CDR3 protein: ASSLGLVPFSGELF
D gene: TRBD2
CDR3 length: 14
V gene: TRBV13
J gene: TRBJ2-2

CDR3 protein: AWSVWGLSGANVLT
D gene: NA
CDR3 length: 14
V gene: TRBV30
J gene: TRBJ2-6

CDR3 protein: ASSPTGTTGEKLF
D gene: NA
CDR3 length: 13
V gene: TRBV4-1
J gene: TRBJ1-4

CDR3 protein: ASSAGRTGRADTQY
D gene: TRBD1
CDR3 length: 14
V gene: TRBV9
J gene: TRBJ2-3

CDR3 protein: ASSQGQDPHEQY
D gene: NA
CDR3 length: 12
V gene: TRBV4-2
J gene: TRBJ2-7